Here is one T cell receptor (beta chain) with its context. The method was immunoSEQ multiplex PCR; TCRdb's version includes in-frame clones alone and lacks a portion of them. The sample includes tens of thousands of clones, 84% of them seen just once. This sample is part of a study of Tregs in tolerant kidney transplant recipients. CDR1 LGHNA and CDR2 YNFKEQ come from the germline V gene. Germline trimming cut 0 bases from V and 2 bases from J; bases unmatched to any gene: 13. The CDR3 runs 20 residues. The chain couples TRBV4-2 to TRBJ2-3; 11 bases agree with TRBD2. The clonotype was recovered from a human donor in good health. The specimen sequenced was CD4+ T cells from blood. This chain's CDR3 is CASSQDRLAGGSGATDTQYF. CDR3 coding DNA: TGTGCCAGCAGCCAAGATAGGCTAGCGGGAGGTAGCGGGGCCACAGATACGCAGTATTTT.